The entry below describes one TCR beta chain. This specimen comes from a study of T cells after somatic rescue of genetic block. Only in-frame clones appear in the TCRdb table, and some are missing; sequencing was by immunoSEQ multiplex PCR. The sample carries 80,000 to 100,000 clones, 85% to 90% recorded once. V dropped 6 bases and J dropped 8 bases, with 14 bases sitting between them. The CDR3 runs 12 residues. Germline lookup yields CDR1 SGHRS and CDR2 YFSETQ. The sequenced sample was peripheral blood mononuclear cells (PBMCs). This clonotype was sampled from a woman younger than 35. The chain employs TRBV5-1 and TRBJ1-2; TRBD1 might be the D (5 bases). This CDR3 is CASKGEGEGYTF. CDR3 coding DNA: TGCGCCAGCAAGGGAGAAGGGGAGGGCTACACCTTC.